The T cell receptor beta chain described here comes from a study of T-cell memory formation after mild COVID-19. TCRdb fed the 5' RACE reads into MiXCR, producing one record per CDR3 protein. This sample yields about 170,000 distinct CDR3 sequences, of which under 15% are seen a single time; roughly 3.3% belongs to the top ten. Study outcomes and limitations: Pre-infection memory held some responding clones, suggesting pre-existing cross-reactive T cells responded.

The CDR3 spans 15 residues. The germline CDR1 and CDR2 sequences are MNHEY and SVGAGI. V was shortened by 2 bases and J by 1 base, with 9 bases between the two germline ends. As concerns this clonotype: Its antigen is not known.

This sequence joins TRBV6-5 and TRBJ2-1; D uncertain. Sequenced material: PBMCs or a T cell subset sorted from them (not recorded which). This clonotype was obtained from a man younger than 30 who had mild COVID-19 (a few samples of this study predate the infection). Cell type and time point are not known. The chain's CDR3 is CASSYRAPSYNEQFF. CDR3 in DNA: TGTGCCAGCAGTTACCGGGCTCCTTCCTACAATGAGCAGTTCTTC.